This T cell receptor (beta chain) originates from a study of T cells in Graves' hyperthyroidism and ophthalmopathy. Findings and caveats of the study: Model-based prediction identified ophthalmopathy a median roughly 6.1 months prior to its onset.

This CDR3 has 16 amino acids. CDR1 is SGHRS, CDR2 YFSETQ, per germline. V lost 0 bases and J 0 bases, leaving 9 bases between the germline ends. At least ten counts were recorded for this clonotype. Its antigen is undetermined. Amplified TCR beta CDR3 regions derived from RNA transcripts. RT-PCR in the first round (using the HTBI primer set) targeted the TCR CDR3. TCRdb re-called the multiplex PCR reads with MiXCR, one entry per CDR3 protein. The sample has 300,000 to 450,000 distinct CDR3 sequences; 17% are singletons. PBMCs stemmed from 8.5 to 10 ml fresh peripheral blood. The chain uses TRBV5-1 and TRBJ1-4; tentative D call: TRBD1 (5 bases). The receptor's source is a woman in her twenties or thirties with Graves' hyperthyroidism that later progressed to Graves' ophthalmopathy. What was sequenced was blood. The CDR3 DNA is TGCGCCAGCAGCTTGGCGACAGTTACAACTAATGAAAAACTGTTTTTT. Translation: CASSLATVTTNEKLFF. The full variable domain, rest sourced from reference TRBV5-1 and TRBJ1-4, is KAGVTQTPRYLIKTRGQQVTLSCSPISGHRSVSWYQQTPGQGLQFLFEYFSETQRNKGNFPGRFSGRQFSNSRSEMNVSTLELGDSALYLCASSLATVTTNEKLFFGSGTQLSVL.